The present TCR beta chain was sequenced within a study of T cell clonality in common variable immunodeficiency. Germline loops: CDR1 SQVTM, CDR2 ANQGSEA. V shed 0 bases and J shed 0 bases, with 7 bases lying between them. This CDR3 is 14 amino acids long. Method: immunoSEQ multiplex PCR; TCRdb's copy keeps in-frame clones and lacks some. The sample shows roughly 48,000 clones, none of them appearing just once. Ten or more counts support this clone. The read ends 3 residues early relative to the CDR3; the germline J gene fills the gap. The chain has TRBV29-1 and TRBJ2-3, with D possibly TRBD1 on 6 matching bases. The sequenced sample consisted of peripheral blood mononuclear cells. The clonotype was recovered from a person between 18 and 75 years old in good health. The part of the CDR3 DNA that was read is TGCAGCGTTGAAGATACAGGGAGCACAGATACG. This encodes CSVEDTGSTDT. Given in full, the CDR3 is CSVEDTGSTDTQYF.